This passage covers 16 T cell receptor beta chains from one sample sequenced in a study of blood T cell repertoires in COVID-19. The assay was immunoSEQ multiplex PCR, and TCRdb's table has in-frame clones only and misses some. This table has about 300,000 clones, about 91% appearing once. Sequencing used peripheral blood. All receptors derive from a woman younger than 45 who had recovered from COVID-19.

The gene calls are TRBV5-6 and TRBJ2-5, with 9 positions matching TRBD1. Per germline, CDR1 SGHDT and CDR2 YYEEEE. This CDR3 contains 15 residues. V lost 3 bases and J lost 4; bases outside the gene matches: 7. The CDR3 DNA follows: TGTGCCAGCAGCTGGACAGGGGACGGTGGAGAGACCCAGTACTTC. It encodes CASSWTGDGGETQYF.

This rearrangement joins TRBV19 to TRBJ1-5; possibly TRBD1 for D (6 bases). Germline V gene data show CDR1 as LNHDA and CDR2 as SQIVND (reference sequence). The V end was cut by 9 bases, the J end by 13 bases, with 25 bases between. This CDR3 region has 14 residues. CDR3 sequence reads: CARRGGGAPAQQHF. CDR3 bases: TGTGCCAGAAGGGGTGGGGGGGCGCCAGCCCAACAGCATTTT.

V and J are TRBV4-3 and TRBJ2-7, with 7 bases identical to TRBD2. V lost 1 base and J lost 4; bases outside the gene matches: 10. This CDR3 is built from 16 residues. Germline values: CDR1 LGHNA, CDR2 YSLEER. The CDR3 sequence: CASSQVGGGPPYEQYF. The CDR3 DNA reads as TGCGCCAGCAGCCAAGTTGGGGGGGGACCCCCGTACGAGCAGTACTTC.

This sequence joins TRBV11-2 and TRBJ1-4, with TRBD1 as a possible D gene (5 bases). Germline CDR1 is SGHAT and CDR2 is FQNNGV. Trimming pared 0 bases from V and 0 bases from J, leaving 8 bases between. There are 16 residues in the CDR3. The DNA of the CDR3 is TGTGCCAGCAGCTTAGATATGACAGCAACTAATGAAAAACTGTTTTTT. This sequence encodes CASSLDMTATNEKLFF.

The V gene is TRBV2, the J gene TRBJ1-1; no clear D gene. Germline CDR1 SNHLY, CDR2 FYNNEI. Deletions cut 6 bases from V and 0 bases from J, with 8 bases between. There are 13 residues in the CDR3. CDR3 sequence (DNA): TGTGCCAGCAGGCGTAGTATGAACACTGAAGCTTTCTTT. Translating gives CASRRSMNTEAFF.

The chain links TRBV27 to TRBJ2-5, with 12 bases identical to TRBD2. This CDR3 has 13 amino acids. CDR1 is MNHEY and CDR2 is SMNVEV in the germline V gene (reference sequence). J was trimmed by 5 bases and V by 10 bases; bases with no gene match: 5. The CDR3 loop reads CATRLAGEETQYF. The CDR3 DNA reads TGTGCCACACGACTAGCGGGGGAGGAGACCCAGTACTTC.

The chain joins TRBV6-5 to TRBJ2-7, with 8 bases that match TRBD1. Germline V lookup: CDR1 MNHEY, CDR2 SVGAGI. CDR3 length equals 14 residues. Trimming cost V 6 bases and J 7 bases; bases outside gene matches: 11. CDR3 in amino acids: CASRPGTGGREQYF. CDR3 DNA sequence: TGTGCCAGCAGACCTGGGACAGGAGGCCGAGAGCAGTACTTC.

CDR3 nucleotide sequence: TGTGCCTGGAGGGTAGGGACAGGGCCGACACCCCTCCACTTT. Encoded protein: CAWRVGTGPTPLHF. The chain combines TRBV30 with TRBJ1-6; 9 positions match TRBD1. V shed 3 bases, J shed 11 bases, and the junction held 8 bases outside the gene matches. CDR3 length: 14 residues. From germline, CDR1 is GTSNPN and CDR2 SVGIG (reference sequence).

The chain links TRBV19 to TRBJ2-3; D remains ambiguous. Trimming removed 0 bases at V and 4 bases at J, with 5 bases between. Germline V gene sequence: CDR1 LNHDA, CDR2 SQIVND (reference sequence). This CDR3 contains 13 residues. DNA of the CDR3: TGTGCCAGTAGTATAGAACTTGCAGATACGCAGTATTTT. Translated: CASSIELADTQYF.

V and J are TRBV5-1 and TRBJ1-6, with D possibly matching TRBD1 (6 bases). V lost 0 bases, J lost 9 bases, and 13 bases lay in between. The germline V gene has CDR1 SGHRS and CDR2 YFSETQ. This CDR3 is built from 15 residues. Here the CDR3 DNA reads TGCGCCAGCAGCTTGGGGGCGGGGGCGAGTTCACCCCTCCACTTT. The encoded protein is CASSLGAGASSPLHF.

This rearrangement joins TRBV3-1 (or the pseudogene TRBV3-2) to TRBJ2-5; 9 positions agree with TRBD2. There are 15 residues in the CDR3. After removal of 1 base from V and 7 bases from J, the junction contained 7 bases not matched to a gene. CDR1 and CDR2 (germline): LGHDT, YNNKEL (reference sequence). CDR3 nucleotide sequence: TGTGCCAGCAGCCAAGCGCCAGCGGGGGGAGGGACCCAGTACTTC. It encodes CASSQAPAGGGTQYF.

A single count supports this clone. The V and J genes are TRBV20-1 and TRBJ1-1; 12 bases match TRBD1. This CDR3 spans 15 amino acids. V was clipped by 3 bases and J by 0 bases; unmatched bases: 2. CDR1 is DFQATT, CDR2 SNEGSKA, per germline (reference sequence). CDR3: CSASWDRGLNTEAFF. The CDR3 bases are TGCAGTGCTAGTTGGGACAGGGGGCTGAACACTGAAGCTTTCTTT.

The rearrangement joins TRBV30 to TRBJ2-2; 11 nucleotides line up with TRBD1. This CDR3 has 13 residues. V was clipped by 5 bases and J by 6 bases; unmatched bases: 2. The V gene's germline CDR1 is GTSNPN and CDR2 SVGIG (reference sequence). CDR3 in amino acids: CAWAGQGAGELFF. The CDR3 coding sequence is TGTGCCTGGGCGGGACAGGGGGCCGGGGAGCTGTTTTTT.

The chain carries TRBV3-1 (or the pseudogene TRBV3-2) and TRBJ2-2, with 7 bases fitting TRBD2. CDR1 is LGHDT, CDR2 YNNKEL, per germline (reference sequence). V trimming: 4 bases; J trimming: 8 bases; junction bases outside the gene matches: 4. CDR3 length: 13 amino acids. The CDR3 sequence: CASSPRGGGELFF. The CDR3 bases are TGTGCCAGCAGCCCACGCGGGGGAGGGGAGCTGTTTTTT.

The chain recombines TRBV28 with TRBJ2-7; 7 bases match TRBD1. CDR3 size: 13 residues. Losses at the gene ends were 2 bases for V and 7 bases for J; bases not matched to a gene: 5. Germline V gives CDR1 MDHEN, CDR2 SYDVKM. For the CDR3, the DNA is TGTGCCAGCAGTTTAGGACAGGTTCTAGAGCAGTACTTC. Its protein product is CASSLGQVLEQYF.

This clone was seen a handful of times. The J gene is TRBJ2-3, the V gene TRBV15, with TRBD2 as a possible D gene (6 bases). CDR1 is LNHNV and CDR2 is YYDKDF in the germline V gene (reference sequence). The V end lost 5 bases, the J end lost 3 bases, and 12 bases lay between the germline ends. This CDR3 has 14 residues. CDR3 amino acids: CATSLAGWTDTQYF. The CDR3 coding sequence is TGTGCCACCAGCCTTGCGGGGTGGACAGATACGCAGTATTTT.